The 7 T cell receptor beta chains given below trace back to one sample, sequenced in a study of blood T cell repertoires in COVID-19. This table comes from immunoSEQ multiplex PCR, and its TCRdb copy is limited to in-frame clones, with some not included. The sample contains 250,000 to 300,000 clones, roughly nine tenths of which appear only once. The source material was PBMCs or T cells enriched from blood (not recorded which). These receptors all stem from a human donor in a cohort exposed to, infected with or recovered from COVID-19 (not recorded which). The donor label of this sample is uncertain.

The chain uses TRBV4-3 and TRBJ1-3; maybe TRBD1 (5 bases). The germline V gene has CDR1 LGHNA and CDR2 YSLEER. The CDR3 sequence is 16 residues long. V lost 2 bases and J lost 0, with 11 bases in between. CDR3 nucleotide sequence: TGCGCCAGCAGCCAATACGGGGGGAACTCTGGAAACACCATATATTTT. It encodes CASSQYGGNSGNTIYF.

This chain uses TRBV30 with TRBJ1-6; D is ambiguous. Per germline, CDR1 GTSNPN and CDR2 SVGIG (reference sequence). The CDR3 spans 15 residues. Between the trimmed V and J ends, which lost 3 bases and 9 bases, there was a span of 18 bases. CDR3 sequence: CAWSRESALSSPLHF. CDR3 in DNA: TGTGCCTGGAGCCGGGAATCAGCGTTAAGTTCACCCCTCCACTTT. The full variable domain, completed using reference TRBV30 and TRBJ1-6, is SQTIHQWPATLVQPVGSPLSLECTVEGTSNPNLYWYRQAAGRGLQLLFYSVGIGQISSEVPQNLSASRPQDRQFILSSKKLLLSDSGFYLCAWSRESALSSPLHFGNGTRLTVT.

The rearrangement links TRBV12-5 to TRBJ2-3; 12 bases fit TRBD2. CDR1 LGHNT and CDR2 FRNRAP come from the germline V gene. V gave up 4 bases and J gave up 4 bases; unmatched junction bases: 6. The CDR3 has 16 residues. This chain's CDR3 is CASGSRTSGAADTQYF. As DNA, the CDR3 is TGTGCTAGTGGTTCACGGACTAGCGGGGCGGCAGATACGCAGTATTTT.

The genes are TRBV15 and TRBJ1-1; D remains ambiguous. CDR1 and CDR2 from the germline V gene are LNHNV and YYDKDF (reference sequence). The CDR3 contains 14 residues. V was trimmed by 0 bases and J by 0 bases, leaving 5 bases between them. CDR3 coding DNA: TGTGCCACCAGCAGAGATCAGTTGAACACTGAAGCTTTCTTT. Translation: CATSRDQLNTEAFF.

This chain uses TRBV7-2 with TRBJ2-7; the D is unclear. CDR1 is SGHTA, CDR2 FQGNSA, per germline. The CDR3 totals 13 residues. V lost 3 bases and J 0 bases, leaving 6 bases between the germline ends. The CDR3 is CASSFSLSYEQYF. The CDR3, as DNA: TGTGCCAGCAGCTTCTCACTCTCCTACGAGCAGTACTTC.

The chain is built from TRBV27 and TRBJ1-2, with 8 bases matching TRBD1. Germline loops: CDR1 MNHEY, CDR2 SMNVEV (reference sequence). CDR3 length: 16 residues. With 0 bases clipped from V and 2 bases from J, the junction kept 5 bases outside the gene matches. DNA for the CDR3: TGTGCCAGCAGTTTATCGGGGACAGGAGGCAACTATGGCTACACCTTC. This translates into CASSLSGTGGNYGYTF.

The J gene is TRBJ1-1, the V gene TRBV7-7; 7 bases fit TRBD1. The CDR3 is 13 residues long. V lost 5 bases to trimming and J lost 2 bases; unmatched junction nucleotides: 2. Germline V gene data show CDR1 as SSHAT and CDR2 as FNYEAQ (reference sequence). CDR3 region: CASSRDRNTEAFF. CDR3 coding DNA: TGTGCCAGCAGCAGGGACAGAAACACTGAAGCTTTCTTT.